These 9 T cell receptor beta chains came from one sample sequenced in a study of CD8+CD57+ T cells in acquired aplastic anemia. The study profiled TCR beta VDJ and CDR3 using genomic DNA as template. A single record per CDR3 protein comes from TCRdb applying MiXCR to the reads. The sample has around 430,000 distinct CDR3 sequences, under 40% seen once. In patients chosen for sequencing, flow cytometry had shown CD8+CD57+ cell expansion. The material sequenced was sorted CD4+, CD8+, or CD8+CD57+ T cells (not recorded which) from PBMCs. The receptors were gathered from a human donor with aplastic anemia.

For this clonotype: An end of the junction differs from the germline gene, which may be a read error. The CDR3 here is CASSEETGADTQYF. CDR3 coding DNA: TGTGCCAGCAGTGAAGAAACGGGGGCGGATACGCAGTATTTT. The J gene is TRBJ2-3, the V gene TRBV10-3; D is possibly TRBD1 or TRBD2 (6 bases each). The CDR3 is 14 residues long. Per the germline V gene, CDR1 is ENHRY and CDR2 is SYGVKD.

This clonotype was detected a few times. A read error may produce the germline difference seen at one junction end. CDR3 nucleotides: TGTGCCAGCAGTGAATTACCCGGCAGTTATAATTCACCCCTCCACTTT. Translation: CASSELPGSYNSPLHF. The rearrangement uses TRBV10-3 and TRBJ1-6; D gene ambiguous. In germline, CDR1 is ENHRY, CDR2 SYGVKD. The CDR3 covers 16 residues.

This clonotype was seen many times. The chain is built from TRBV19 and TRBJ1-5, with TRBD1 as a possible D gene (5 bases). Deletions cut 7 bases from V and 6 bases from J, with 16 bases between. Germline-derived CDR1 and CDR2 are LNHDA and SQIVND (reference sequence). The CDR3 extends over 14 amino acids. CDR3 in amino acids: CASKRRGNSQPQHF. Written as DNA, the CDR3 is TGTGCCAGTAAACGGAGGGGCAACAGTCAGCCCCAGCATTTT. The whole variable domain, remainder taken from reference TRBV19 and TRBJ1-5, is DGGITQSPKYLFRKEGQNVTLSCEQNLNHDAMYWYRQDPGQGLRLIYYSQIVNDFQKGDIAEGYSVSREKKESFPLTVTSAQKNPTAFYLCASKRRGNSQPQHFGDGTRLSIL.

This clonotype was seen at least ten times. The chain links TRBV5-4 to TRBJ2-5; TRBD2 aligns across 8 bases. This CDR3 region has 15 residues. The trim removed 5 bases at V and 1 base at J, leaving 7 bases unmatched. Germline CDR1 and CDR2: SGHNT and YYREEE (reference sequence). The chain's CDR3 is CASSSSGGPQETQYF. The CDR3 DNA follows: TGTGCCAGCAGTTCAAGCGGGGGCCCCCAAGAGACCCAGTACTTC.

In its sample, this clonotype was seen a few times. This chain connects TRBV15 to TRBJ1-1, with D unclear. This CDR3 is 15 amino acids long. Germline assignment: CDR1 LNHNV and CDR2 YYDKDF (reference sequence). The V gene lost 0 bases and the J gene lost 4 bases, with 12 bases spanning the gap. CDR3 sequence: CATSRDREGSTEAFF. DNA for the CDR3: TGTGCCACCAGCAGAGATAGGGAGGGTAGCACTGAAGCTTTCTTT.

This clonotype has a count of ten or more. Here the CDR3 reads CASSISRTGLYQPQHF. CDR3 coding DNA: TGTGCCAGTAGTATAAGTAGGACAGGGCTGTATCAGCCCCAGCATTTT. J is TRBJ1-5 and V is TRBV19, with 8 bases lining up with TRBD1. The CDR3 is 16 amino acids. V lost 2 bases to trimming and J lost 5 bases; unmatched junction nucleotides: 8. CDR1 and CDR2 from the germline V gene are LNHDA and SQIVND (reference sequence).

There are many counts of this clonotype. The rearrangement uses TRBV2 and TRBJ2-5, with no clear D. Between the trimmed V and J ends, which lost 2 bases and 5 bases, there was a span of 12 bases. Germline loops: CDR1 SNHLY, CDR2 FYNNEI. This CDR3 region has 14 residues. This chain's CDR3 is CASSELALGETQYF. The CDR3 DNA is TGTGCCAGCAGTGAATTAGCTTTAGGGGAGACCCAGTACTTC.

This clonotype was recorded a few times. The chain is built from TRBV19 and TRBJ1-5; perhaps TRBD1 as D (5 bases). The V gene lost 10 bases and the J gene lost 5 bases, with 12 bases spanning the gap. Per germline, CDR1 LNHDA and CDR2 SQIVND (reference sequence). The CDR3 loop spans 12 amino acids. CDR3 loop: CATGGFDQPQHF. In DNA, the CDR3 is TGTGCCACCGGGGGTTTCGATCAGCCCCAGCATTTT.

At least ten counts were recorded for this clonotype. This sequence joins TRBV7-2 and TRBJ2-5; D is possibly TRBD2 (5 bases). V lost 4 bases, J lost 0 bases, and 18 bases lay in between. The germline CDR1 and CDR2 sequences are SGHTA and FQGNSA. The CDR3 length is 17 residues. CDR3 in amino acids: CASSSPIGLSYQETQYF. CDR3 nucleotides: TGTGCCAGCAGCTCACCCATAGGACTCTCGTACCAAGAGACCCAGTACTTC.